The rows below give T cell receptor beta chains drawn from one sample of a study of cytomegalovirus exposure and HLA in healthy donors. Assay used: immunoSEQ multiplex PCR; TCRdb lists only in-frame clones, some missing. This table has about 150,000 clones, approximately 80% appearing once. Sequencing input: PBMCs. These receptors all stem from a male donor in good health and CMV-seronegative. CDR3s include the opening cysteine and the closing phenylalanine or tryptophan. D genes are given only for firm matches. Expanded clones get a size class; other rows say once, few or many, or leave the size out.

J gene: TRBJ1-2; D gene: NA; V gene: TRBV9; clone size: NA; CDR3 DNA: TGTGCCAGCAGCCATCCCAGGGGCTACACCTTC; CDR3 protein: CASSHPRGYTF
J gene: TRBJ2-3; D gene: NA; V gene: TRBV15; clone size: NA; CDR3 DNA: TGTGCCACCAGCAGAGATGAGGGCAAGTACACAGATACGCAGTATTTT; CDR3 protein: CATSRDEGKYTDTQYF
J gene: TRBJ1-2; D gene: NA; V gene: TRBV11-2; clone size: NA; CDR3 DNA: TGTGCCAGCAGCTTATGGGGGGGGGACGGCTACACCTTC; CDR3 protein: CASSLWGGDGYTF
J gene: TRBJ2-7; D gene: TRBD2; V gene: TRBV27; clone size: NA; CDR3 DNA: TGTGCCAGCAGTTTAAGGGCGGGGGGGTACTACGAGCAGTACTTC; CDR3 protein: CASSLRAGGYYEQYF
J gene: TRBJ1-1; D gene: TRBD1; V gene: TRBV7-2; clone size: NA; CDR3 DNA: TGTGCCAGCAGCTTCGACAGGGTTACTGAAGCTTTCTTT; CDR3 protein: CASSFDRVTEAFF
J gene: TRBJ2-7; D gene: NA; V gene: TRBV2; clone size: NA; CDR3 DNA: TGTGCCAGCAGCCGGGACACCCAAAACTCCTACGAGCAGTACTTC; CDR3 protein: CASSRDTQNSYEQYF
J gene: TRBJ1-2; D gene: NA; V gene: TRBV5-4; clone size: NA; CDR3 DNA: TGTGCCAGCAGCTTGGAGGAGGGGAGGGTGAGCGGCTACACCTTC; CDR3 protein: CASSLEEGRVSGYTF
J gene: TRBJ2-2; D gene: TRBD2; V gene: TRBV7-9; clone size: NA; CDR3 DNA: TGTGCCAGCAGCGGACTAGCGGGGGCCCGGGGGAACACCGGGGAGCTGTTTTTT; CDR3 protein: CASSGLAGARGNTGELFF
J gene: TRBJ1-2; D gene: NA; V gene: TRBV28; clone size: NA; CDR3 DNA: TGTGCCAGCAGTTTCGTCCCAGGGGACTATGGCTACACCTTC; CDR3 protein: CASSFVPGDYGYTF
J gene: TRBJ1-4; D gene: NA; V gene: TRBV7-2; clone size: NA; CDR3 DNA: TGTGCCAGCAGCCCCCCCGGTCGCGGTAGTGAAAAACTGTTTTTT; CDR3 protein: CASSPPGRGSEKLFF
J gene: TRBJ2-1; D gene: TRBD1; V gene: TRBV11-3; clone size: NA; CDR3 DNA: TGTGCCAGCAGCTTGGGGGGGGACAGGGGTCGGGGTGAGCAGTTCTTC; CDR3 protein: CASSLGGDRGRGEQFF
J gene: TRBJ1-2; D gene: NA; V gene: TRBV7-9; clone size: NA; CDR3 DNA: TGTTCCAGCAGCCCAGAGGACTATGGCTACACCTTC; CDR3 protein: CSSSPEDYGYTF
J gene: TRBJ2-2; D gene: TRBD1; V gene: TRBV6-5; clone size: once; CDR3 DNA: TGTGCCAGCAGGAGGGGGCAGACCACCGGGGAGCTGTTTTTT; CDR3 protein: CASRRGQTTGELFF
J gene: TRBJ2-2; D gene: TRBD1; V gene: TRBV6-1; clone size: NA; CDR3 DNA: TGTGCCAGCAGGGACGACAGGGGGTCCGGGGAGCTGTTTTTT; CDR3 protein: CASRDDRGSGELFF
J gene: TRBJ2-3; D gene: NA; V gene: TRBV14; clone size: few; CDR3 DNA: TGTGCCAGCAGCCCAGGAGGCGTGGTGGTTACGCAGTATTTT; CDR3 protein: CASSPGGVVVTQYF
J gene: TRBJ2-3; D gene: NA; V gene: TRBV7-3; clone size: NA; CDR3 DNA: TGTGCCAGCAGCTCTCCCCCCGGAGATACGCAGTATTTT; CDR3 protein: CASSSPPGDTQYF
J gene: TRBJ2-4; D gene: TRBD1; V gene: TRBV6-5; clone size: NA; CDR3 DNA: TGTGCCAGCAAAGGGACAGCAGACATTCAGTACTTC; CDR3 protein: CASKGTADIQYF
J gene: TRBJ2-5; D gene: TRBD1; V gene: TRBV5-4; clone size: NA; CDR3 DNA: TGTGCCAGCAGCCAAAGACAGGGAATCCAAGAGACCCAGTACTTC; CDR3 protein: CASSQRQGIQETQYF
J gene: TRBJ2-3; D gene: NA; V gene: TRBV2; clone size: NA; CDR3 DNA: TGTGCCAGCATCGCGGGCCGGGGCACAGATACGCAGTATTTT; CDR3 protein: CASIAGRGTDTQYF
J gene: TRBJ2-3; D gene: NA; V gene: TRBV23-1; clone size: few; CDR3 DNA: TGCGCCAGCACTGCGGGCCCCCCCTCCCGTAATCATACGCAGTATTTT; CDR3 protein: CASTAGPPSRNHTQYF
J gene: TRBJ2-5; D gene: NA; V gene: TRBV4-1; clone size: NA; CDR3 DNA: TGCGCCAGCAGCCCACGGGCCACGTGGGAGGTAGAGCAGTACTTC; CDR3 protein: CASSPRATWEVEQYF
J gene: TRBJ2-3; D gene: NA; V gene: TRBV7-6; clone size: few; CDR3 DNA: TGTGCCAGCAGCGTACAAGGGGGACGCACAGATACGCAGTATTTT; CDR3 protein: CASSVQGGRTDTQYF
J gene: TRBJ2-3; D gene: NA; V gene: TRBV11-2; clone size: NA; CDR3 DNA: TGTGCCAGCAGCCCCCAGGGGCCCGATACGCAGTATTTT; CDR3 protein: CASSPQGPDTQYF
J gene: TRBJ1-2; D gene: TRBD1; V gene: TRBV7-9; clone size: NA; CDR3 DNA: TGTGCCAGCAGCGTGGGACAGCACTATGGCTACACCTTC; CDR3 protein: CASSVGQHYGYTF
J gene: TRBJ1-2; D gene: NA; V gene: TRBV18; clone size: NA; CDR3 DNA: TGTGCCAGCTCACCCGGTACCGATGTGCGCTATGGCTACACCTTC; CDR3 protein: CASSPGTDVRYGYTF
J gene: TRBJ2-1; D gene: NA; V gene: TRBV6-6; clone size: NA; CDR3 DNA: TGTGCCAGCAGTTACTCGAGTAGGCGGGCCGAGCAGTTCTTC; CDR3 protein: CASSYSSRRAEQFF
J gene: TRBJ1-2; D gene: NA; V gene: TRBV5-4; clone size: NA; CDR3 DNA: TGTGCCAGCAGCTTGGACCCAGGCGCCCCCGAGGGCTACACCTTC; CDR3 protein: CASSLDPGAPEGYTF
J gene: TRBJ2-4; D gene: NA; V gene: TRBV27; clone size: NA; CDR3 DNA: TGTGCCAGCAGTACCCTGACAGGTTTAGCCAAAAACATTCAGTACTTC; CDR3 protein: CASSTLTGLAKNIQYF
J gene: TRBJ2-1; D gene: NA; V gene: TRBV23-1; clone size: NA; CDR3 DNA: TGCGCCAGCAGACGTATTGAGGCCTACAATGAGCAGTTCTTC; CDR3 protein: CASRRIEAYNEQFF
J gene: TRBJ1-4; D gene: NA; V gene: TRBV15; clone size: NA; CDR3 DNA: TGTGCCACCAGCAGAGATCTAACCCAAAATGAAAAACTGTTTTTT; CDR3 protein: CATSRDLTQNEKLFF
J gene: TRBJ2-7; D gene: NA; V gene: TRBV4-1; clone size: few; CDR3 DNA: TGCGCCAGCAGCCAACCGGTCAGGGGATCCTACGAGCAGTACTTC; CDR3 protein: CASSQPVRGSYEQYF
J gene: TRBJ1-2; D gene: TRBD1; V gene: TRBV2; clone size: NA; CDR3 DNA: TGTGCCAGCAGGGGTTCCCTGACAGGGATGCTCTTC; CDR3 protein: CASRGSLTGMLF
J gene: TRBJ1-6; D gene: TRBD1; V gene: TRBV5-1; clone size: NA; CDR3 DNA: TGCGCCAGCAGCCCTAGGGACAGTAGGGATTCACCCCTCCACTTT; CDR3 protein: CASSPRDSRDSPLHF
J gene: TRBJ2-1; D gene: TRBD2; V gene: TRBV5-1; clone size: once; CDR3 DNA: TGCGCCAGCAGCCCGCTAGCGGGGGGAACCGCGCTCAATGAGCAGTTCTTC; CDR3 protein: CASSPLAGGTALNEQFF
J gene: TRBJ2-5; D gene: TRBD2; V gene: TRBV5-4; clone size: few; CDR3 DNA: TGTGCCAGCAGCTTAGGGACTAGCGGGGGTGGGGAGACCCAGTACTTC; CDR3 protein: CASSLGTSGGGETQYF
J gene: TRBJ2-5; D gene: TRBD1; V gene: TRBV5-1; clone size: NA; CDR3 DNA: TGCGCCAGCAGCCCGGGACAGGGGACGCTCGGGACCCAGTACTTC; CDR3 protein: CASSPGQGTLGTQYF
J gene: TRBJ2-7; D gene: NA; V gene: TRBV10-3; clone size: NA; CDR3 DNA: TGTGCCATCATGCGAACGGCAGGGAACTCCTACGAGCAGTACTTC; CDR3 protein: CAIMRTAGNSYEQYF
J gene: TRBJ2-1; D gene: TRBD2; V gene: TRBV5-4; clone size: once; CDR3 DNA: TGTGCCAGCAGCTTGGCCAAAAGCGGGAGGGACACAATGAAGCAGTTCTTC; CDR3 protein: CASSLAKSGRDTMKQFF
J gene: TRBJ2-6; D gene: NA; V gene: TRBV4-3; clone size: few; CDR3 DNA: TGCGCCAGCAGCCAAGAGGGCCCCTCTGGGGCCAACGGCCTGACTTTC; CDR3 protein: CASSQEGPSGANGLTF
J gene: TRBJ2-7; D gene: TRBD2; V gene: TRBV9; clone size: NA; CDR3 DNA: TGTGCCAGCAGCGTAGCCTCGGGGGGATCCTACGAGCAGTACTTC; CDR3 protein: CASSVASGGSYEQYF
J gene: TRBJ1-1; D gene: NA; V gene: TRBV11-2; clone size: NA; CDR3 DNA: TGTGCCAGCAGCTTAAGATTCCTCCCAGTGAACACTGAAGCTTTCTTT; CDR3 protein: CASSLRFLPVNTEAFF
J gene: TRBJ1-3; D gene: NA; V gene: TRBV12-5; clone size: NA; CDR3 DNA: TGTGCTAGTGGTTTACTCATTTGGCATGGACAGTCTGGAAACACCATATATTTT; CDR3 protein: CASGLLIWHGQSGNTIYF
J gene: TRBJ1-2; D gene: NA; V gene: TRBV4-3; clone size: NA; CDR3 DNA: TGCGCCAGCAGCCAAGACGGAGGGACTAACTATGGCTACACCTTC; CDR3 protein: CASSQDGGTNYGYTF
J gene: TRBJ2-7; D gene: TRBD1; V gene: TRBV5-4; clone size: few; CDR3 DNA: TGTGCCAGCAGCTTATCCGGGACAGGGATAAACGAGCAGTACTTC; CDR3 protein: CASSLSGTGINEQYF
J gene: TRBJ2-7; D gene: NA; V gene: TRBV11-2; clone size: NA; CDR3 DNA: TGTGCCAGCAGCCCTCTTCCTCTCGGGGAGCAGTACTTC; CDR3 protein: CASSPLPLGEQYF